This TCR beta chain was identified during a study of blood T cell repertoires in COVID-19. Overall study: Acute-phase and convalescent COVID-19 samples originated in the United States, Italy and Spain. Sources were T cells, B-cell-depleted T cells, or PBMCs; the material itself was cDNA or gDNA.

Trimming cost V 3 bases and J 0 bases; bases outside gene matches: 4. CDR1 and CDR2 (germline): SGHAT, FQNNGV. The CDR3 spans 15 residues. Sequencing was performed with immunoSEQ multiplex PCR; in TCRdb, only in-frame clones are kept and a portion is missing. Counted here are about 280,000 clones, around nine tenths occurring once; the ten biggest clones make up about 4.6%. The sample taken for sequencing was peripheral blood. The rearrangement uses TRBV11-2 and TRBJ1-1, with 7 positions matching TRBD1. The source of this sequence is a man in his forties or fifties with acute or convalescent COVID-19. The CDR3 region has the DNA TGTGCCAGCAGCTTCAGGGGACAGCTGAACACTGAAGCTTTCTTT. It codes for CASSFRGQLNTEAFF.